This T cell receptor beta chain originates from a study of blood T cell repertoires in COVID-19. About the research overall: Sample material is recorded as cDNA or gDNA derived from T cells, B-cell-depleted T cells, or PBMCs.

Profiled with immunoSEQ multiplex PCR; TCRdb holds only in-frame clones, not every one. The sample has about 260,000 clones, approximately 79% seen once. The CDR3 has 15 amino acids. The germline V gene has CDR1 LGHNA and CDR2 YSLEER. V was clipped by 0 bases and J by 5 bases, with 13 bases between them. The sequenced material came from PBMCs or T cells enriched from blood (not recorded which). The TCR sequence derives from a man aged 25 to 40 with acute COVID-19. V is TRBV4-3 and J is TRBJ1-2; no firm D call. CDR3: CASSQDIRQFYGYTF. The CDR3 bases are TGCGCCAGCAGCCAAGATATCAGGCAGTTTTATGGCTACACCTTC.